Listed here is a single T cell receptor (beta chain). The sample comes from a study of T cell responses to AZD1222 COVID-19 vaccine. TCRdb keeps only in-frame clones here, not all; method: immunoSEQ multiplex PCR. Of 140,000 or so clones listed, more than 85% are singletons. Trimming removed 3 bases at V and 0 bases at J, with 19 bases between. This CDR3 contains 18 residues. Per the germline V gene, CDR1 is SGDLS and CDR2 is YYNGEE. The sequence derives from an adult who had recovered from COVID-19. The rearrangement uses TRBV9 and TRBJ2-1, with a tentative D call TRBD2 (5 bases). The specimen comprised peripheral blood, sampled after recovery from COVID-19. The CDR3 nucleotides are TGTGCCAGCAGCGCGACCCAGGACTTCCTCAGCTCCTACAATGAGCAGTTCTTC. It translates to CASSATQDFLSSYNEQFF.